Described below is a single T cell receptor beta chain sequence and its context. Together with a sample-barcoded 5' primer, a J-beta primer mix was included in a second PCR lasting about 6 to 11 cycles. TCRdb itself ran the 5' RACE reads through MiXCR, one entry per CDR3 protein. This sample has 1 million or so distinct CDR3 sequences; about 25% occur once, and the top ten carry less than 0.75%. CDR1 is LGHDT, CDR2 YNNKEL, per germline (reference sequence). With 3 bases clipped from V and 4 bases from J, the junction kept 3 bases outside the gene matches. The CDR3 is 15 residues long. This record comes from a study of blood T cells in healthy people across ages. The same specimen was also included in a second study, on T cells of mothers and their children.

The receptor was isolated from a girl aged 2-10 years in good health. The chain recombines TRBV3-1 with TRBJ2-1, with 10 bases identical to TRBD2. The sequenced sample consisted of blood. In DNA, the CDR3 is TGTGCCAGCAGCCACCTAGCGGGGGTTTACAATGAGCAGTTCTTC. Its translation is CASSHLAGVYNEQFF.